The clone carrying this TCR beta chain was counted between two and nine times. This record belongs to a study of blood T cells in healthy people across ages. This CDR3 contains 12 residues. V was shortened by 7 bases and J by 4 bases, with 11 bases between the two germline ends. Germline V gene sequence: CDR1 DFQATT, CDR2 SNEGSKA (reference sequence). A second about 7 to 11 cycle PCR used barcoded and J-beta primers. Individual samples furnished no less than 3 million CDR3-containing paired-end reads apiece. TCRdb redid the calling of the 5' RACE reads with MiXCR, one entry per CDR3 protein. The sample lists around 990,000 distinct CDR3 sequences; 35% to 40% were seen once. Per individual sample, total RNA of at least 5 micrograms was extracted.

The specimen sequenced was blood. This chain uses TRBV20-1 with TRBJ1-5; D possibly corresponds to TRBD1 (6 bases). The receptor's source is a man in his late teens or twenties in good health. The CDR3 region is CSVIQGNQPQHF. DNA for the CDR3: TGCAGTGTCATACAGGGAAATCAGCCCCAGCATTTT.